Below, 10 T cell receptor beta chains from the same sample are listed, as sequenced in a study of cytomegalovirus exposure and HLA in healthy donors. 13 Jbeta primers and 60 Vbeta primers were used for the PCR. The assay was immunoSEQ multiplex PCR, and TCRdb's table has in-frame clones only and misses some. The table has 110,000 to 150,000 clones, more than 60% seen once. The source material was PBMCs. The receptors were sampled from a woman in her 50s in good health and CMV-seropositive.

This chain links TRBV12-5 with TRBJ1-1; 7 nucleotides match TRBD1. The CDR3 runs 12 residues. Germline V gene sequence: CDR1 LGHNT, CDR2 FRNRAP. V gave up 11 bases and J gave up 4 bases; unmatched junction bases: 7. DNA of the CDR3: TGTGCTTCCGAGCCAGGGGGCACTGAAGCTTTCTTT. Translating it yields CASEPGGTEAFF.

This chain uses TRBV11-1 with TRBJ1-1; D perhaps matches TRBD1 (5 bases). With 1 base removed from V and 4 bases from J, the gap between germline ends came to 16 bases. The germline gives CDR1 SGHAT, CDR2 FQDESV (reference sequence). The CDR3 runs 16 residues. The CDR3 protein is CASSLVLGQGGTEAFF. CDR3 DNA: TGTGCCAGCAGCTTAGTATTGGGTCAGGGTGGCACTGAAGCTTTCTTT.

The chain employs TRBV6-1 and TRBJ1-2; D might be TRBD1 (6 bases). The V gene's germline CDR1 is MNHNS and CDR2 SASEGT. CDR3 size: 13 residues. Trimming stripped 6 bases from V and 8 bases from J, with 16 bases between. CDR3 amino acids: CASSLNRVRGYTF. The CDR3 nucleotides are TGTGCCAGCAGCCTTAACAGGGTGCGAGGCTACACCTTC.

This clone has a handful of counts. The V and J genes are TRBV6-5 and TRBJ2-1; the D gene could be TRBD1 or TRBD2 (6 bases each). Germline-derived CDR1 and CDR2 are MNHEY and SVGAGI. V dropped 4 bases and J dropped 8 bases, with 15 bases sitting between them. The CDR3 runs to 14 residues. CDR3 DNA: TGTGCCAGCAGTTCCTCGGGGGCCGGGGATGAGCAGTTCTTC. The encoded protein is CASSSSGAGDEQFF.

V gene TRBV4-2 combines with J gene TRBJ2-2; TRBD2 is a possible D gene (7 bases). Germline CDR1 LGHNA, CDR2 YNFKEQ. The CDR3 covers 18 residues. V was trimmed by 0 bases and J by 0 bases, leaving 14 bases between them. The CDR3 bases are TGTGCCAGCAGCCAAGATCTTCGGGGGGCTGCGAACACCGGGGAGCTGTTTTTT. Its protein is CASSQDLRGAANTGELFF.

The chain combines TRBV30 with TRBJ1-3; D is ambiguous. With 2 bases removed from V and 0 bases from J, the gap between germline ends came to 11 bases. This CDR3 comprises 15 residues. CDR1 is GTSNPN and CDR2 is SVGIG in the germline V gene (reference sequence). The CDR3 coding sequence is TGTGCCTGGAGTCGGAGTACCGACTCTGGAAACACCATATATTTT. Protein product: CAWSRSTDSGNTIYF.

CDR3 in DNA: TGTGCCAGCAGCCTCAGCGCAAGTAGTGAGCAGTTCTTC. It codes for CASSLSASSEQFF. The gene calls are TRBV7-9 and TRBJ2-1; D not certain. The CDR3 runs to 13 residues. Trimming stripped 5 bases from V and 9 bases from J, with 14 bases between. Per the germline V gene, CDR1 is SEHNR and CDR2 is FQNEAQ (reference sequence).

V and J are TRBV5-4 and TRBJ2-5; 9 bases agree with TRBD2. From germline, CDR1 is SGHNT and CDR2 YYREEE (reference sequence). Trimming cost V 4 bases and J 5 bases; bases outside gene matches: 6. The length of the CDR3 is 14 residues. The CDR3 here is CASSKERGEETQYF. Here the CDR3 DNA reads TGTGCCAGCAGCAAAGAGCGGGGGGAGGAGACCCAGTACTTC.

V usage is TRBV29-1 and J usage is TRBJ2-7; 9 nucleotides match TRBD1. CDR1 is SQVTM, CDR2 ANQGSEA, per germline. This CDR3 spans 13 amino acids. The V and J ends lost 4 bases and 1 base, in that order; junction bases with no gene match: 2. The DNA of the CDR3 is TGCAGCGTTGGACAGGGGGAATCCTACGAGCAGTACTTC. Its protein is CSVGQGESYEQYF.

The J gene is TRBJ2-7, the V gene TRBV6-4; D gene unclear. CDR1 is MRHNA, CDR2 SNTAGT, per germline. V gave up 2 bases and J gave up 0 bases, with 8 bases separating them. This CDR3 comprises 14 residues. For the CDR3, the DNA is TGTGCCAGCAGTGACGGGCAGAGCTCCTACGAGCAGTACTTC. Its translation is CASSDGQSSYEQYF.